The sequence of this TCR beta chain was determined in a study of Ad26.COV2.S vaccination and SARS-CoV-2 variants. Points from the study as a whole: Whether participants received vaccine or placebo, their non-spike TCR breadth was similar. Vaccinees showed greater spike-specific TCR breadth than placebo recipients. Analyses that measured TCR breadth and depth may have underestimated total T cell responses. Substantial breadth was reportedly displayed by spike-specific CD8+ and CD4+ T cell responses after vaccination.

This CDR3 is 14 amino acids long. CDR1 is LGHNA and CDR2 is YNFKEQ in the germline V gene. Profiled with immunoSEQ multiplex PCR; TCRdb holds only in-frame clones, not every one. The profile covers 180,000 or so clones, with 87% appearing a single time and 5.9% taken by the ten largest. About this clone: Its antigen is still unknown. Relative to the germline gene, one junction end is altered; a read error may explain this.

Sequencing used peripheral blood, obtained after recovery from COVID-19. This clonotype originated in a human donor who had recovered from COVID-19. The chain recombines TRBV4-2 with TRBJ2-3; 7 positions agree with TRBD2. The CDR3 is CASSQEMSGLDPIF. In DNA form, the CDR3 reads TGTGCCAGCAGCCAAGAGATGTCCGGACTAGACCCTATTTTT.